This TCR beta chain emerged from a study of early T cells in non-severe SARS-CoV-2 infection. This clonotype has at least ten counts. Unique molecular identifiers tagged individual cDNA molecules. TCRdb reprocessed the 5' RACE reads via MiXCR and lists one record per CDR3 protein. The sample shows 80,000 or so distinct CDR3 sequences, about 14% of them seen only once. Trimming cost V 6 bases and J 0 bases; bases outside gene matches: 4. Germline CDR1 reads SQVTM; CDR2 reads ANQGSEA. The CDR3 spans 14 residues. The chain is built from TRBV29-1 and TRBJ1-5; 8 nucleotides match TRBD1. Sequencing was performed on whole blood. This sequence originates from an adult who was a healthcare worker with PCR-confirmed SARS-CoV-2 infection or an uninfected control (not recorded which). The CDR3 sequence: CSVQGAGSNQPQHF. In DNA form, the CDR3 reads TGCAGCGTGCAGGGGGCTGGTAGCAATCAGCCCCAGCATTTT.